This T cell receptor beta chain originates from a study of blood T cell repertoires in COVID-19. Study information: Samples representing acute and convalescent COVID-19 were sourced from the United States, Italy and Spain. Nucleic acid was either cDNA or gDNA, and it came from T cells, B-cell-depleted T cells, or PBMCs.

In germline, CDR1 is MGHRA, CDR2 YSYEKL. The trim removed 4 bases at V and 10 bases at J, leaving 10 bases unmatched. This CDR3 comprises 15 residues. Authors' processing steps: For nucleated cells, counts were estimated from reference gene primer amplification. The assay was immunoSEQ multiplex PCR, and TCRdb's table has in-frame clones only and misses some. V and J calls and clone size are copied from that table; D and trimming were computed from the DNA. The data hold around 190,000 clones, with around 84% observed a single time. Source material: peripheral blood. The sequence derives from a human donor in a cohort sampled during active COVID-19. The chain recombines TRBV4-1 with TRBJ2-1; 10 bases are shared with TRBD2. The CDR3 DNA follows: TGCGCCAGCAGCCCAAGTGGCCTAGCGGGAGCCGAGCAGTTCTTC. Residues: CASSPSGLAGAEQFF.